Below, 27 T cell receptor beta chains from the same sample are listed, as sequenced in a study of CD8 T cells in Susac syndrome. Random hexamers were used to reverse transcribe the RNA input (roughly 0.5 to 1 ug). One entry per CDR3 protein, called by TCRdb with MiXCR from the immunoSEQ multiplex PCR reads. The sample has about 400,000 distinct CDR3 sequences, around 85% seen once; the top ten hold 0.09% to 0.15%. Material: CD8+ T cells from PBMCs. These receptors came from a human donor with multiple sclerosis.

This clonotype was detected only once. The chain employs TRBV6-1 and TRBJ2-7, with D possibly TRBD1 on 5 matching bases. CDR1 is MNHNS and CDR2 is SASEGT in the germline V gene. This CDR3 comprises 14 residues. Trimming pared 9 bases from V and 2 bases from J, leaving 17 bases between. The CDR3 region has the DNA TGTGCCAGTATACCGAGGACATGGGCCTACGAGCAGTACTTC. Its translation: CASIPRTWAYEQYF.

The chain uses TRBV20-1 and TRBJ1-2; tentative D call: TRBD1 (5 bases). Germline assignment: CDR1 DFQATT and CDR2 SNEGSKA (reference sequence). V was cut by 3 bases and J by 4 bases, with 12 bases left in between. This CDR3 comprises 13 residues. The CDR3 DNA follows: TGCAGTGCTAGTGCTGGGGCCAGCTATGGCTACACCTTC. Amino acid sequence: CSASAGASYGYTF.

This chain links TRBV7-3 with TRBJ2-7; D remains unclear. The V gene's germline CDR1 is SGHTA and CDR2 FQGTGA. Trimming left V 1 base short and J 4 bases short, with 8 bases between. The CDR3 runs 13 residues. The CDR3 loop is CASSLSSDYEQYF. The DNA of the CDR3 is TGTGCCAGCAGCTTAAGTTCTGATTACGAGCAGTACTTC.

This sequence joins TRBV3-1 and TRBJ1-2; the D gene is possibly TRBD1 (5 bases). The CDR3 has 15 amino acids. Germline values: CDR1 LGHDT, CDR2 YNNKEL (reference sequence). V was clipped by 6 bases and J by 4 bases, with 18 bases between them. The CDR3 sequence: CASSSPGPFSYGYTF. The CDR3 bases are TGTGCCAGCAGTTCTCCGGGGCCGTTTAGCTATGGCTACACCTTC.

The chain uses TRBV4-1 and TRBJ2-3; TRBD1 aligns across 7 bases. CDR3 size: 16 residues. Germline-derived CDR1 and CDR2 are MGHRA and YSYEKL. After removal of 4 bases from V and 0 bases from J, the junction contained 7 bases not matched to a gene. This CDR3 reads CASSRPGQASTDTQYF. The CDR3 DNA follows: TGCGCCAGCAGCCGGCCAGGACAGGCTAGCACAGATACGCAGTATTTT.

In DNA, the CDR3 is TGTGCCAGCAGCCCGTCTCCAGGGACCGTGGACAGAGGAGCCACCGGGGAGCTGTTTTTT. This sequence encodes CASSPSPGTVDRGATGELFF. This sequence joins TRBV11-1 and TRBJ2-2; D is possibly TRBD1 (6 bases). This CDR3 has 20 residues. V dropped 5 bases and J dropped 4 bases, with 29 bases sitting between them. Germline V gene lookup returns CDR1 SGHAT and CDR2 FQDESV (reference sequence). The full variable domain, its missing parts supplied by reference TRBV11-1 and TRBJ2-2, is EAEVAQSPRYKITEKSQAVAFWCDPISGHATLYWYRQILGQGPELLVQFQDESVVDDSQLPKDRFSAERLKGVDSTLKIQPAELGDSAMYLCASSPSPGTVDRGATGELFFGEGSRLTVL.

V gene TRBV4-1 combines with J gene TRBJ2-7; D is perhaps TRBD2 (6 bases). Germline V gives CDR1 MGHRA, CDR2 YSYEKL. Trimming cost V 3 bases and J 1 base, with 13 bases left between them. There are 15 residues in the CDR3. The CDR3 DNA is TGCGCCAGCAGCCAGGGCCCCGGGGGATCCTACGAGCAGTACTTC. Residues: CASSQGPGGSYEQYF.

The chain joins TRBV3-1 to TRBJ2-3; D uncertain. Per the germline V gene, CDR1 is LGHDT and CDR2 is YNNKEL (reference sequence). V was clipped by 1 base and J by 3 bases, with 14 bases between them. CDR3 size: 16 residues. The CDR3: CASSQGWATVTDTQYF. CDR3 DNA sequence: TGTGCCAGCAGCCAAGGATGGGCGACGGTGACAGATACGCAGTATTTT.

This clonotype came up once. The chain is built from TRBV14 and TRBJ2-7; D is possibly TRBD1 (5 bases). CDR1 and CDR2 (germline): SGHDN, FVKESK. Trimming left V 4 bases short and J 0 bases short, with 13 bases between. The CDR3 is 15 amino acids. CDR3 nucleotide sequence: TGTGCCAGCAGCCCCAATCATGACAGCTCCTACGAGCAGTACTTC. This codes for CASSPNHDSSYEQYF.

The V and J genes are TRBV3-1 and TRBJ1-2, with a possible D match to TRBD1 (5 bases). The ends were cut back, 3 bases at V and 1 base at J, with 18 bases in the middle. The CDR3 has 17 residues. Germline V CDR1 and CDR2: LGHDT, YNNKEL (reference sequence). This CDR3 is CASSHHPDPGLNYGYTF. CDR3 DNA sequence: TGTGCCAGCAGCCACCACCCCGATCCGGGGCTTAACTATGGCTACACCTTC.

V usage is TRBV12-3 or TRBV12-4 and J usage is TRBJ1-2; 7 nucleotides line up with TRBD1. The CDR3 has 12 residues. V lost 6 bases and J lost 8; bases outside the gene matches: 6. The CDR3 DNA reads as TGTGCCAGCAGGGACCAGGGGGGAGGCTACACCTTC. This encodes CASRDQGGGYTF.

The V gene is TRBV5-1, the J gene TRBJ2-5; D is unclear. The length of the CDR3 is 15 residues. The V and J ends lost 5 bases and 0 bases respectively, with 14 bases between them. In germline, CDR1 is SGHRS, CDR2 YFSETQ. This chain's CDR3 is CASSQLAGYQETQYF. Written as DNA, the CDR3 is TGCGCCAGCAGTCAATTAGCCGGCTACCAAGAGACCCAGTACTTC.

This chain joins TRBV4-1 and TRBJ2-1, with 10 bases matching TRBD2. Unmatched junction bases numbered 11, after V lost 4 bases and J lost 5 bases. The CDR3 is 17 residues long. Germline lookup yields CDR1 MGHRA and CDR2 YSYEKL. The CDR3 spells CASSPVLPGLANNEQFF. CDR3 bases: TGCGCCAGCAGCCCCGTCCTACCGGGACTAGCGAACAATGAGCAGTTCTTC.

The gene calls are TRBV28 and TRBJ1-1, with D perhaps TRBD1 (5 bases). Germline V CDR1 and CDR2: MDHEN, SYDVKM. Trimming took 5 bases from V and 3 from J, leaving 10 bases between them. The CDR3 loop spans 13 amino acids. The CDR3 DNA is TGTGCCAGCAGTGAGGGGTTGGACACTGAAGCTTTCTTT. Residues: CASSEGLDTEAFF.

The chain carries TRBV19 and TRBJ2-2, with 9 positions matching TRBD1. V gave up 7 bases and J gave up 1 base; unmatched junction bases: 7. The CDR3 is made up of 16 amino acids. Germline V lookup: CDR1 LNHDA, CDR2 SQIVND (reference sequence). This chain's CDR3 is CASNKPGQGNTGELFF. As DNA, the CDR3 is TGTGCCAGTAATAAACCGGGACAGGGGAACACCGGGGAGCTGTTTTTT.

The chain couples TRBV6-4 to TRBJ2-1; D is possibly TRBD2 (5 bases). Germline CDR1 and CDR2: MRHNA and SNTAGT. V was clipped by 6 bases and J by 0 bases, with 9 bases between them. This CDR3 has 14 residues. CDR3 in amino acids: CASSDTSSYNEQFF. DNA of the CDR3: TGTGCCAGCAGCGACACTAGCTCCTACAATGAGCAGTTCTTC.

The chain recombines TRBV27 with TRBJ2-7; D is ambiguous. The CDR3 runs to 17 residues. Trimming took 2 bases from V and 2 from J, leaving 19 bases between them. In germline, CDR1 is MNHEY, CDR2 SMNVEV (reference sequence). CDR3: CASSLGGTRIITYEQYF. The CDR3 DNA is TGTGCCAGCAGTTTAGGTGGTACAAGAATCATCACCTACGAGCAGTACTTC.

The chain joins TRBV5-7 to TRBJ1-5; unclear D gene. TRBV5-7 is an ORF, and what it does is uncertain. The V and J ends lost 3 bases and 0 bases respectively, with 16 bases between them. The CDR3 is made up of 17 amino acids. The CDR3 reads CASSYFDRTNSNQPQHF. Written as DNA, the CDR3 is TGTGCCAGCAGCTACTTTGACCGAACTAATAGCAATCAGCCCCAGCATTTT.

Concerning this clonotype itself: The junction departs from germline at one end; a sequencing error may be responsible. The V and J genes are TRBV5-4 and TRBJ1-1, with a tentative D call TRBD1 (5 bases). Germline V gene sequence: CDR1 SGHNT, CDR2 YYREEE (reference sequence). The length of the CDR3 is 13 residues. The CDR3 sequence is CAGSGGTNTEAFF. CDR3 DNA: TGTGCCGGCAGCGGAGGGACGAACACTGAAGCTTTCTTT. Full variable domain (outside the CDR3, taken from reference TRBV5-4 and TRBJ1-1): ETGVTQSPTHLIKTRGQQVTLRCSSQSGHNTVSWYQQALGQGPQFIFQYYREEENGRGNFPPRFSGLQFPNYSSELNVNALELDDSALYLCAGSGGTNTEAFFGQGTRLTVV.

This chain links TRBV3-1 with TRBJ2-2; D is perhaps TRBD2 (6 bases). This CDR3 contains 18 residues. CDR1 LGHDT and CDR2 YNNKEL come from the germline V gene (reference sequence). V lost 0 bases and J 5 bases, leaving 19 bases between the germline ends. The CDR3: CASSQENGFGLPTGELFF. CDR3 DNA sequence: TGTGCCAGCAGCCAAGAAAATGGCTTTGGACTACCAACCGGGGAGCTGTTTTTT.

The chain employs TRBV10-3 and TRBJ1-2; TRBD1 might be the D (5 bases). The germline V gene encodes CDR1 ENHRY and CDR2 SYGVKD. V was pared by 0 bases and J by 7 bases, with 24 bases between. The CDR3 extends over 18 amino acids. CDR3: CAISESGGWGEQGSGYTF. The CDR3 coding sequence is TGTGCCATCAGTGAGTCGGGCGGATGGGGCGAACAAGGCTCTGGCTACACCTTC.

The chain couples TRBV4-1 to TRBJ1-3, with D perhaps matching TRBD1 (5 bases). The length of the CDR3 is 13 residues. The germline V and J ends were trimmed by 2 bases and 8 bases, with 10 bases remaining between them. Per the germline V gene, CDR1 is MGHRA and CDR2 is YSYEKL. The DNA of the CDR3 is TGCGCCAGCAGCCAACCGGGAGGGGACACCATATATTTT. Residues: CASSQPGGDTIYF.

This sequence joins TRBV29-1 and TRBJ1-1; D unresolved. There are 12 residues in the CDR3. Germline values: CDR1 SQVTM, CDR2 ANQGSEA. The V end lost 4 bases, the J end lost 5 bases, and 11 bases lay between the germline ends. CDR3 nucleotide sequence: TGCAGCGTTGGAACTGGGGTTACTGAAGCTTTCTTT. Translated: CSVGTGVTEAFF.

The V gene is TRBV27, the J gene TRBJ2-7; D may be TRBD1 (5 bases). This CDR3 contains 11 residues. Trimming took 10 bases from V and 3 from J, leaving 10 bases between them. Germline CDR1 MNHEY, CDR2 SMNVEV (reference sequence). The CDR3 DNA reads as TGTGCCACAAAGGGGCACTACGAGCAGTACTTC. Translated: CATKGHYEQYF.

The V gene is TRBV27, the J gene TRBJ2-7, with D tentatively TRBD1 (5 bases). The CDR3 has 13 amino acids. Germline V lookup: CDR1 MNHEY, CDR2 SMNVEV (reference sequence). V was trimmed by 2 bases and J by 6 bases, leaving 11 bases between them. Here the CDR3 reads CASSLTGQVEQYF. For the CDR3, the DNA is TGTGCCAGCAGTTTAACAGGTCAGGTCGAGCAGTACTTC.

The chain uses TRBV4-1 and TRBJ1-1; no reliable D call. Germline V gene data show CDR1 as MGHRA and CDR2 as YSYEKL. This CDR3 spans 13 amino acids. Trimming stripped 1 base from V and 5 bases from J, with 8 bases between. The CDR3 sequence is CASSQVGQTEAFF. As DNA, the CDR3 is TGCGCCAGCAGCCAAGTAGGTCAAACTGAAGCTTTCTTT.

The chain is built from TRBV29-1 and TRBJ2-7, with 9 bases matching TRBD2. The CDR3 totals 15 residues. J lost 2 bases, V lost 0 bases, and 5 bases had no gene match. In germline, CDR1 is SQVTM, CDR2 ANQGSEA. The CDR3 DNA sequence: TGCAGCGTTGAAGATCTGTCTAGCGGGACCTACGAGCAGTACTTC. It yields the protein CSVEDLSSGTYEQYF.